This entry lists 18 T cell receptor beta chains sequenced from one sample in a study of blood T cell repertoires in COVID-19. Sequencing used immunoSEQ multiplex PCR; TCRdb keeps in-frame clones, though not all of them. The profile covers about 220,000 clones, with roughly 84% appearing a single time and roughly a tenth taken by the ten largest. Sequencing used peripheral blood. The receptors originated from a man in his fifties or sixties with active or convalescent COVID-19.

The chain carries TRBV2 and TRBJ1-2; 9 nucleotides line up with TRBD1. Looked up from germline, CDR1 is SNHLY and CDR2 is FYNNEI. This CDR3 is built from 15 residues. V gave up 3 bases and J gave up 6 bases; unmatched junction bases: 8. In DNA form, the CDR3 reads TGTGCCAGCAGTGACCTTACAGGGGGCTCGAATGGCTACACCTTC. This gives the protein CASSDLTGGSNGYTF.

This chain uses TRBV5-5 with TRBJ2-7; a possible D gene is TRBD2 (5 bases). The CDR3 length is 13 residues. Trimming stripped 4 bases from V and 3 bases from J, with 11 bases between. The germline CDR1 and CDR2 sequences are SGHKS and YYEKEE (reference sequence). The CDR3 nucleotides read TGTGCCAGCAGCCGCGACGGAGGCTACGAGCAGTACTTC. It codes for CASSRDGGYEQYF.

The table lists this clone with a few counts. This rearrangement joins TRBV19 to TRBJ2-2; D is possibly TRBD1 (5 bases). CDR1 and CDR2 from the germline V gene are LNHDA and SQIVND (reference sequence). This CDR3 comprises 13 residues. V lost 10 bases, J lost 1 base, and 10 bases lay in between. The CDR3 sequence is CATQGWNTGELFF. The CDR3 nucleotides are TGTGCCACCCAGGGCTGGAACACCGGGGAGCTGTTTTTT.

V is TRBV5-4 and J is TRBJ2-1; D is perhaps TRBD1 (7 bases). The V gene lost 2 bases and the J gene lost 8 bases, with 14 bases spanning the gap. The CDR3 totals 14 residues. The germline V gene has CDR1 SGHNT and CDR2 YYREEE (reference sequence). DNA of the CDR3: TGTGCCAGCAGCTTTGGGCAGGGGGGCGATGAGCAGTTCTTC. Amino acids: CASSFGQGGDEQFF.

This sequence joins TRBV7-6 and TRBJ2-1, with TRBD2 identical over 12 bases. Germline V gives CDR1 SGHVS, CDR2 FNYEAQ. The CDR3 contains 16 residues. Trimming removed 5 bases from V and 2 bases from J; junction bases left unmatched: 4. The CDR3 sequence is CASSPRLAGAYNEQFF. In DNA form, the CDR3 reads TGTGCCAGCAGCCCCCGACTAGCGGGGGCCTACAATGAGCAGTTCTTC.

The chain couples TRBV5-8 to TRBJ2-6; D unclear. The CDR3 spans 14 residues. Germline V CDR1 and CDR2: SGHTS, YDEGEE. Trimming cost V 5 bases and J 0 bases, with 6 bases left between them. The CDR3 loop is CASRLSSGANVLTF. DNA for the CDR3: TGTGCCAGCAGACTGAGCTCTGGGGCCAACGTCCTGACTTTC. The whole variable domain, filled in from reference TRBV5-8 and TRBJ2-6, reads EAGVTQSPTHLIKTRGQQATLRCSPISGHTSVYWYQQALGLGLQFLLWYDEGEERNRGNFPPRFSGRQFPNYSSELNVNALELEDSALYLCASRLSSGANVLTFGAGSRLTVL.

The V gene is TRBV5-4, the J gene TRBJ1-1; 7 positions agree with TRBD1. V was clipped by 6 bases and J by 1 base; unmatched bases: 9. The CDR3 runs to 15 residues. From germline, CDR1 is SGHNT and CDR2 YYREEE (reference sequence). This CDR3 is CASTWGAGGNTEAFF. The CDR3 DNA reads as TGTGCCAGCACCTGGGGGGCAGGGGGGAACACTGAAGCTTTCTTT.

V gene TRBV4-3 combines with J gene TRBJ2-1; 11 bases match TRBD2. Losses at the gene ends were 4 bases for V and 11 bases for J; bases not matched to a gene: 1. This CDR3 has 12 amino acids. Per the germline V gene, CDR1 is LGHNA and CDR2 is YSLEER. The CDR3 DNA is TGCGCCAGCAGCCGACTAGCGGGAAAGCAGTTCTTC. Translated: CASSRLAGKQFF.

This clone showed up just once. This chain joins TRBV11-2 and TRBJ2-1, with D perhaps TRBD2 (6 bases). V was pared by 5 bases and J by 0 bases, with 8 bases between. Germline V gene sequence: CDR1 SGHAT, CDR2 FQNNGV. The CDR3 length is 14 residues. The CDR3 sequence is CASSPGSSYNEQFF. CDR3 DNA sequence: TGTGCCAGCAGCCCCGGGAGCTCCTACAATGAGCAGTTCTTC.

CDR3 coding DNA: TGTGCCAGCAGCGCTCTAGCGGGGAGCTCCTACGAGCAGTACTTC. Protein sequence: CASSALAGSSYEQYF. The V gene is TRBV9, the J gene TRBJ2-7, with 9 bases that match TRBD2. The CDR3 totals 15 residues. J gave up 0 bases and V 3 bases, and 4 bases lay outside the gene matches. Germline V gene data show CDR1 as SGDLS and CDR2 as YYNGEE.

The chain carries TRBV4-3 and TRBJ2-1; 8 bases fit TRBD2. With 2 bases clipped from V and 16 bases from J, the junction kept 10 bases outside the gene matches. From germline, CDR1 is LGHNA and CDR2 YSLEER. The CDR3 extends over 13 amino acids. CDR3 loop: CASSQNPGLEYFF. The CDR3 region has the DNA TGCGCCAGCAGCCAAAATCCGGGACTAGAATATTTCTTC.

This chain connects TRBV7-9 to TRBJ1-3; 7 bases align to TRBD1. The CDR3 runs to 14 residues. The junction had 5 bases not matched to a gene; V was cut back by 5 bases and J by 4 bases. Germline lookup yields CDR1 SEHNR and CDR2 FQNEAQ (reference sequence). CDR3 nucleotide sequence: TGTGCCAGCAGCGCCTGGACAGGAGGAAACACCATATATTTT. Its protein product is CASSAWTGGNTIYF. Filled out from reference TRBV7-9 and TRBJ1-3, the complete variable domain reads DTGVSQNPRHKITKRGQNVTFRCDPISEHNRLYWYRQTLGQGPEFLTYFQNEAQLEKSRLLSDRFSAERPKGSFSTLEIQRTEQGDSAMYLCASSAWTGGNTIYFGEGSWLTVV.

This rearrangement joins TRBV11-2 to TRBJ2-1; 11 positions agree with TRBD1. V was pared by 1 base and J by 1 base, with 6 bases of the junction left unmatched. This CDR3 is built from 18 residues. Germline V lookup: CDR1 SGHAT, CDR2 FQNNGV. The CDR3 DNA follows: TGTGCCAGCAGCTTAGGGACAGGGGGCTCTCTGTCCTACAATGAGCAGTTCTTC. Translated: CASSLGTGGSLSYNEQFF.

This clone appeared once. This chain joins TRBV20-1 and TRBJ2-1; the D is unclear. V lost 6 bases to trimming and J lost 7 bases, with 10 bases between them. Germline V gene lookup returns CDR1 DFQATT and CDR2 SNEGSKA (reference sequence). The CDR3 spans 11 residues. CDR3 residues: CSARRGNEQFF. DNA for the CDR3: TGCAGTGCGAGACGAGGAAATGAGCAGTTCTTC.

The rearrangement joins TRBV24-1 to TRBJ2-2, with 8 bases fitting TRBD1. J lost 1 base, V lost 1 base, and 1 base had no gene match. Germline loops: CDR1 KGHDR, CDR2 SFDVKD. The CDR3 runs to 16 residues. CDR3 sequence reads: CATSDFGTGNTGELFF. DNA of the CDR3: TGTGCCACCAGTGATTTTGGGACAGGGAACACCGGGGAGCTGTTTTTT.

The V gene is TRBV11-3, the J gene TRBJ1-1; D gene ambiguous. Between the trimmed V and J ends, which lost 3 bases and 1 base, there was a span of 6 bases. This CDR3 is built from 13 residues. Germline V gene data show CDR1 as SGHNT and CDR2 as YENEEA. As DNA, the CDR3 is TGTGCCAGCAGCTTCACAGCGAACACTGAAGCTTTCTTT. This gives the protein CASSFTANTEAFF.

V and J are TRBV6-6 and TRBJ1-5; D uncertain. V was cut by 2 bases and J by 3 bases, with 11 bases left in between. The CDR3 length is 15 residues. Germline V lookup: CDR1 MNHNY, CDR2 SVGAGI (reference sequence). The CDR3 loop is CASSYANGVNQPQHF. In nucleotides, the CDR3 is TGTGCCAGCAGTTACGCCAACGGGGTCAATCAGCCCCAGCATTTT.

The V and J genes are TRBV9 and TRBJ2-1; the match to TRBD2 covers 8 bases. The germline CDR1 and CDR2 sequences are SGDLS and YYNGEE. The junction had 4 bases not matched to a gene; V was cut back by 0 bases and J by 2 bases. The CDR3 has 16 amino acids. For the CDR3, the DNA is TGTGCCAGCAGCGTAGGCGGGGGGCAGACCTACAATGAGCAGTTCTTC. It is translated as CASSVGGGQTYNEQFF.